The following is a T cell receptor beta chain sequence with its context. Its antigen is still unknown. CDR3 length equals 15 residues. The V end was cut by 5 bases, the J end by 6 bases, with 16 bases between. Germline CDR1 reads SEHNR; CDR2 reads FQNEAQ (reference sequence). The data stem from a study of beta chain features in type 1 diabetes. Study conclusions and caveats: Within each of all four CD4+ subsets, Type 1 diabetes patients had TCRB CDR3s that were moderately but significantly shorter. A greater similarity of naive, central memory and Treg TCRB repertoires was seen among patients than among healthy donors.

Since all of the isolated RNA was reverse transcribed, expressed TCRB transcripts were what got sequenced. Profiling relied on immunoSEQ multiplex PCR, and the TCRdb table lists in-frame clones only, not all of them. This sample has about 240,000 clones; more than 11% occur once, and the top ten carry about 0.02%. Sequencing input: naive CD4+ T cells from blood. The chain joins TRBV7-9 to TRBJ2-2; D is possibly TRBD2 (6 bases). This TCR was recovered from a man aged 25-45 years with type 1 diabetes. CDR3: CASSEARGGAGELFF. The DNA of the CDR3 is TGTGCCAGCAGCGAAGCTAGAGGAGGGGCCGGGGAGCTGTTTTTT.